This T cell receptor beta chain was sequenced for a study of T-cell reconstitution after alpha-beta-depleted transplantation in children. The TCRbeta library was prepared with unique molecular identifiers. TCRdb recomputed calls from the PCR reads with MiXCR, one row per CDR3 protein. The repertoire includes about 610,000 distinct CDR3 sequences, about 10% of them detected once, and 3.5% to 5% sits in the top ten. This clonotype turned up a few times. Trimming pared 4 bases from V and 8 bases from J, leaving 12 bases between. The CDR3 totals 12 residues. Germline values: CDR1 GTSNPN, CDR2 SVGIG (reference sequence).

J is TRBJ2-1 and V is TRBV30; D might be TRBD1 (6 bases). The sequence was collected from a human donor who donated a stem cell graft to a child with acute myeloid leukemia. The sequenced sample was PBMCs from the stem cell graft donor, obtained from the stem cell graft. CDR3 residues: CAWTHAGDEQFF. CDR3 coding DNA: TGTGCCTGGACCCACGCAGGGGATGAGCAGTTCTTC.